A single sample is the source of the 23 T cell receptor beta chains below, sequenced in a study of regulatory T cells in long-lasting Graves disease (dated by TCRdb to about 2021). Libraries were built with multiplex PCR. The sample was run on an Illumina HiSeq 4000. CDR3 regions were amplified by Arm-PCR with iRepertoire HTBI primers to construct TCR beta libraries. The public reads were run again by TCRdb, first through fastp at Q25 and then through MiXCR, and only productive beta chains were kept. CDR3 protein sequences are deduplicated, and each keeps its most common genes and DNA. Counted in this sample were fewer than 550,000 distinct CDR3 sequences; about a sixth of them appeared once. About 23% of the sample is in the top ten clones. What this sample's time point label stands for: newly diagnosed GD, antithyroid drugs for less than 3 months. For both TCR sequencing and RNA sequencing, RNA was extracted from PBMCs using TRIzol.

This same sample was also part of a study on T cells in Graves' hyperthyroidism and ophthalmopathy.

Material: peripheral blood mononuclear cells (PBMCs), obtained at new diagnosis, from a patient treated with antithyroid drugs. These receptor sequences come from a woman under 30 with Graves disease. Donor details come from another sample of the same person, matched by shared clones.

Many counts were recorded for this clonotype. V usage is TRBV18 and J usage is TRBJ1-2, with 7 bases aligning to TRBD1. J was trimmed by 4 bases and V by 5 bases; bases with no gene match: 4. In germline, CDR1 is KGHSH, CDR2 LQKENI. There are 13 residues in the CDR3. The CDR3 reads CASSSGQIYGYTF. The CDR3 DNA follows: TGTGCCAGCTCATCGGGACAGATCTATGGCTACACCTTC. Supplemented by reference TRBV18 and TRBJ1-2, the full variable domain reads NAGVMQNPRHLVRRRGQEARLRCSPMKGHSHVYWYRQLPEEGLKFMVYLQKENIIDESGMPKERFSAEFPKEGPSILRIQQVVRGDSAAYFCASSSGQIYGYTFGSGTRLTVV.

This clonotype is a singleton in its sample. Germline and junction disagree at one end, which may indicate a read error. The chain carries TRBV3-1 and TRBJ2-1; D perhaps matches TRBD2 (5 bases). This CDR3 has 14 residues. CDR1 is LGHDT and CDR2 is YNNKEL in the germline V gene (reference sequence). In nucleotides, the CDR3 is TGTGCCGGCAGCCAAAGCGGCTCCTACAATGAGCAGTTCTTC. Protein sequence: CAGSQSGSYNEQFF.

This clonotype was recorded at least ten times. The chain recombines TRBV27 with TRBJ2-3, with TRBD2 matching over 10 bases. The germline V gene encodes CDR1 MNHEY and CDR2 SMNVEV (reference sequence). The CDR3 is 17 residues long. Trimming cost V 5 bases and J 0 bases; bases outside gene matches: 8. CDR3 residues: CASSRRTSGGSTDTQYF. CDR3 nucleotides: TGTGCCAGCAGTCGACGGACTAGCGGAGGGAGCACAGATACGCAGTATTTT.

This clonotype came up many times. The chain has TRBV30 and TRBJ2-3; D is ambiguous. The V and J ends lost 6 bases and 0 bases respectively, with 13 bases between them. Germline-derived CDR1 and CDR2 are GTSNPN and SVGIG (reference sequence). The CDR3 has 14 residues. The CDR3 DNA reads TGTGCCTGCCCCTCTGGCGGAAGCACAGATACGCAGTATTTT. Encoded protein: CACPSGGSTDTQYF.

This clonotype was recorded at least ten times. This chain links TRBV20-1 with TRBJ2-7; 16 bases are shared with TRBD2. The trim removed 1 base at V and 0 bases at J, leaving 3 bases unmatched. Germline assignment: CDR1 DFQATT and CDR2 SNEGSKA (reference sequence). The CDR3 loop spans 17 amino acids. The CDR3 protein is CSARVGLAGGGSYEQYF. The CDR3 region has the DNA TGCAGTGCTAGAGTGGGACTAGCGGGAGGGGGCTCCTACGAGCAGTACTTC.

The chain links TRBV6-2 or TRBV6-3 to TRBJ2-7, with 10 bases lining up with TRBD2. The germline V gene encodes CDR1 MNHEY and CDR2 SVGEGT. The junction had 2 bases not matched to a gene; V was cut back by 2 bases and J by 1 base. This CDR3 is 15 amino acids long. The chain's CDR3 is CASSYSGGGSYEQYF. DNA for the CDR3: TGTGCCAGCAGTTACAGCGGGGGGGGGTCCTACGAGCAGTACTTC.

The CDR3 bases are TGTGCCAGCAGTTGGCGGTCGGGCGGGGAAGATACGCAGTATTTT. Its translation is CASSWRSGGEDTQYF. This chain uses TRBV6-9 with TRBJ2-3; a possible D gene is TRBD2 (6 bases). Trimming took 4 bases from V and 5 from J, leaving 16 bases between them. The CDR3 totals 15 residues. The germline CDR1 and CDR2 sequences are MNHGY and SVAAGI.

This clonotype was picked up many times. The chain combines TRBV7-2 with TRBJ2-7, with 7 bases that match TRBD1. Germline loops: CDR1 SGHTA, CDR2 FQGNSA. The V gene end was trimmed by 1 base and the J gene end by 7 bases; junction bases not matched to a gene: 10. This CDR3 region has 15 residues. The CDR3: CASSLEDGQVEEQYF. The CDR3 bases are TGTGCCAGCAGCTTAGAGGACGGACAGGTAGAAGAGCAGTACTTC. The full variable domain, with the rest looked up from reference TRBV7-2 and TRBJ2-7, is GAGVSQSPSNKVTEKGKDVELRCDPISGHTALYWYRQSLGQGLEFLIYFQGNSAPDKSGLPSDRFSAERTGGSVSTLTIQRTQQEDSAVYLCASSLEDGQVEEQYFGPGTRLTVT.

Only a few counts were recorded for this clonotype. The chain joins TRBV6-1 to TRBJ1-5, with D tentatively TRBD1 (6 bases). CDR1 is MNHNS and CDR2 is SASEGT in the germline V gene. There are 19 residues in the CDR3. With 2 bases removed from V and 0 bases from J, the gap between germline ends came to 20 bases. The CDR3 is CASSENRGVSGYSNQPQHF. The CDR3 DNA reads as TGTGCCAGCAGTGAAAATAGGGGGGTATCGGGCTATAGCAATCAGCCCCAGCATTTT.

In this sample, this clonotype turned up many times. This sequence joins TRBV28 and TRBJ2-1, with D perhaps matching TRBD1 (6 bases). V dropped 2 bases and J dropped 7 bases, with 15 bases sitting between them. The CDR3 totals 15 residues. CDR1 is MDHEN, CDR2 SYDVKM, per germline. In nucleotides, the CDR3 is TGTGCCAGCAGTTTACCCCGACAGGTTTGGAATGAGCAGTTCTTC. This codes for CASSLPRQVWNEQFF. Full variable domain (missing parts from reference TRBV28 and TRBJ2-1): DVKVTQSSRYLVKRTGEKVFLECVQDMDHENMFWYRQDPGLGLRLIYFSYDVKMKEKGDIPEGYSVSREKKERFSLILESASTNQTSMYLCASSLPRQVWNEQFFGPGTRLTVL.

In its sample, this clonotype was seen many times. The genes are TRBV7-9 and TRBJ1-4; D not resolved. CDR1 and CDR2 from the germline V gene are SEHNR and FQNEAQ (reference sequence). Trimming took off 1 base at V and 2 bases at J, with 5 bases between the two ends. The CDR3 has 14 residues. DNA of the CDR3: TGTGCCAGCAGCTTAGTAGGGACTAATGAAAAACTGTTTTTT. Translating it yields CASSLVGTNEKLFF.

This clonotype was counted a few times. The CDR3 loop is CASSDRNYNEQFF. The DNA of the CDR3 is TGTGCCAGCTCTGACAGGAATTACAATGAGCAGTTCTTC. This chain joins TRBV18 and TRBJ2-1; perhaps TRBD1 as D (6 bases). V lost 6 bases, J lost 4 bases, and 10 bases lay in between. Germline CDR1 KGHSH, CDR2 LQKENI. The length of the CDR3 is 13 residues.

About this clonotype: A much larger clonotype is one base distant, so this may be a read error. This chain connects TRBV28 to TRBJ2-3; D call uncertain. TRBJ2-7 explains the end of the DNA better; the J call may be wrong. The CDR3 has 14 amino acids. Germline V CDR1 and CDR2: MDHEN, SYDVKM. The CDR3 nucleotides read TGTGCCGGCCACGATCAGTCCGCCTCCTACGAGCAGTACTTC. Amino acid sequence: CAGHDQSASYEQYF.

This clonotype has a count of ten or more. The gene calls are TRBV9 and TRBJ1-1; the D gene is possibly TRBD1 (5 bases). There are 13 residues in the CDR3. Per germline, CDR1 SGDLS and CDR2 YYNGEE. The V end was cut by 4 bases, the J end by 3 bases, with 10 bases between. CDR3: CASSPQEHTEAFF. The CDR3 nucleotides read TGTGCCAGCAGCCCACAGGAACACACTGAAGCTTTCTTT.

This clonotype was seen at least ten times. The chain is built from TRBV11-2 and TRBJ2-7; D call uncertain. The ends were cut back, 1 base at V and 6 bases at J, with 22 bases in the middle. Germline CDR1 is SGHAT and CDR2 is FQNNGV. This CDR3 spans 17 amino acids. CDR3 region: CASSLVLATVDGIEQYF. CDR3 sequence (DNA): TGTGCCAGCAGCTTAGTCCTGGCAACAGTTGATGGAATCGAGCAGTACTTC.

This clonotype was found many times. Relative to the germline gene, one junction end is altered; a read error may explain this. The gene calls are TRBV2 and TRBJ1-4; D is ambiguous. Per germline, CDR1 SNHLY and CDR2 FYNNEI. The CDR3 runs 13 residues. The CDR3: CASSGVQNRRKIF. CDR3 coding DNA: TGTGCCAGCAGTGGCGTTCAGAACAGAAGAAAGATTTTT.

To note about this clonotype: Given a much more abundant clone one base away, this may be a read error. The J gene is TRBJ2-2, the V gene TRBV9, with 11 bases aligning to TRBD2. The CDR3 extends over 15 amino acids. The V segment lost 3 bases and the J segment 3 bases; nucleotides outside the gene matches: 1. Per the germline V gene, CDR1 is SGDLS and CDR2 is YYNGEE. The DNA for the CDR3 is TGTGCCAGCAGCGCGGGACTAGCGGACACCGGGGAGCTGTTTTTT. Residues: CASSAGLADTGELFF.

This clonotype was seen ten or more times. The chain has TRBV28 and TRBJ2-7; D is perhaps TRBD1 (5 bases). CDR1 MDHEN and CDR2 SYDVKM come from the germline V gene. Trimming took off 2 bases at V and 6 bases at J, with 8 bases between the two ends. There are 12 residues in the CDR3. The CDR3 reads CASSLIGAEQYF. The DNA for the CDR3 is TGTGCCAGCAGTTTAATAGGGGCCGAGCAGTACTTC.

This clonotype was seen many times. The chain combines TRBV30 with TRBJ2-1, with 11 bases identical to TRBD2. V shed 5 bases and J 8 bases; nucleotides not matched to a gene: 5. This CDR3 comprises 13 residues. Germline V gives CDR1 GTSNPN, CDR2 SVGIG (reference sequence). CDR3 DNA sequence: TGTGCCTGGTATAGCGGGAGGGGGGATGAGCAGTTCTTC. This gives the protein CAWYSGRGDEQFF. The whole variable domain, remainder taken from reference TRBV30 and TRBJ2-1, is SQTIHQWPATLVQPVGSPLSLECTVEGTSNPNLYWYRQAAGRGLQLLFYSVGIGQISSEVPQNLSASRPQDRQFILSSKKLLLSDSGFYLCAWYSGRGDEQFFGPGTRLTVL.

This chain uses TRBV29-1 with TRBJ1-2; no definite D call. The CDR3 contains 13 residues. Trimming left V 1 base short and J 7 bases short, with 13 bases between. Germline V gene data show CDR1 as SQVTM and CDR2 as ANQGSEA. CDR3 in DNA: TGCAGCGTTGAAGGGGGAGGAACGGTTGGCTACACCTTC. Protein product: CSVEGGGTVGYTF. The variable domain in full, completed from reference TRBV29-1 and TRBJ1-2, reads SAVISQKPSRDICQRGTSLTIQCQVDSQVTMMFWYRQQPGQSLTLIATANQGSEATYESGFVIDKFPISRPNLTFSTLTVSNMSPEDSSIYLCSVEGGGTVGYTFGSGTRLTVV.

This clonotype appeared a few times. V and J are TRBV30 and TRBJ2-1; D is unclear. The CDR3 consists of 10 residues. Between the trimmed V and J ends, which lost 1 base and 7 bases, there was a span of 2 bases. CDR1 and CDR2 (germline): GTSNPN, SVGIG (reference sequence). The DNA for the CDR3 is TGTGCCTGGAGTGGTAATGAGCAGTTCTTC. This translates into CAWSGNEQFF.

This chain's CDR3 is CSAGLAGWQETQYF. DNA of the CDR3: TGCAGTGCAGGGTTAGCGGGATGGCAAGAGACCCAGTACTTC. V is TRBV20-1 and J is TRBJ2-5; 8 nucleotides line up with TRBD2. CDR1 DFQATT and CDR2 SNEGSKA come from the germline V gene (reference sequence). The CDR3 spans 14 residues. V trimming: 6 bases; J trimming: 2 bases; junction bases outside the gene matches: 8.

As regards this clonotype: A far larger clone is off by one base, so a read error is likely. The chain links TRBV12-3 or TRBV12-4 to TRBJ2-1; D is possibly TRBD2 (7 bases). V was trimmed by 3 bases and J by 10 bases, leaving 13 bases between them. The CDR3 spans 13 residues. CDR3 region: CASSFSGDYEQFF. The CDR3 DNA follows: TGTGCCAGCAGTTTTTCAGGGGACTACGAGCAGTTCTTC.